What follows are 5 T cell receptor beta chains derived from one specimen sequenced in a study of T cell responses to AZD1222 COVID-19 vaccine. Using immunoSEQ multiplex PCR, the repertoire was profiled, and TCRdb retains in-frame clones only, with some absent. The sample shows about 150,000 clones, more than 85% of them seen only once. Sequenced material: peripheral blood, taken on day 0 of AZD1222 vaccination. All receptors come from an adult in good health.

This chain connects TRBV11-3 to TRBJ2-1, with TRBD1 identical over 8 bases. This CDR3 comprises 17 residues. Germline V gene data show CDR1 as SGHNT and CDR2 as YENEEA. V was pared by 2 bases and J by 7 bases, with 13 bases of the junction left unmatched. The CDR3 sequence: CASSLFFGQGERNEQFF. The CDR3 DNA follows: TGTGCCAGCAGCTTATTTTTCGGACAGGGTGAAAGAAATGAGCAGTTCTTC.

The chain is built from TRBV18 and TRBJ2-7; D is perhaps TRBD2 (6 bases). The CDR3 loop spans 13 amino acids. CDR1 KGHSH and CDR2 LQKENI come from the germline V gene. V was shortened by 5 bases and J by 3 bases, with 11 bases between the two germline ends. DNA of the CDR3: TGTGCCAGCTCATCCGGGAGCAACTACGAGCAGTACTTC. Translating it yields CASSSGSNYEQYF.

V and J are TRBV10-3 and TRBJ2-1; 11 bases map to TRBD2. Trimming cost V 6 bases and J 5 bases; bases outside gene matches: 6. The CDR3 sequence is 15 residues long. Germline lookup yields CDR1 ENHRY and CDR2 SYGVKD. The CDR3 region has the DNA TGTGCCATCAGCGCTAGCGGGGGGCAAAACAATGAGCAGTTCTTC. The encoded protein is CAISASGGQNNEQFF.

The chain couples TRBV19 to TRBJ2-1; tentatively, D is TRBD1 or TRBD2 (5 bases each). CDR1 and CDR2 from the germline V gene are LNHDA and SQIVND (reference sequence). The CDR3 is 18 amino acids. The ends were cut back, 6 bases at V and 0 bases at J, with 21 bases in the middle. This CDR3 reads CASRKLARGESSYNEQFF. The DNA for the CDR3 is TGTGCCAGTAGGAAACTTGCAAGGGGAGAAAGCTCCTACAATGAGCAGTTCTTC.

The CDR3, as DNA: TGTGCCAGCAGCAATAGGGGGCCCGCGTACTATGGCTACACCTTC. Amino acids: CASSNRGPAYYGYTF. The chain uses TRBV21-1 and TRBJ1-2; the listed D gene, TRBD1, was not tested against the DNA. TRBV21-1 is a pseudogene. There are 15 residues in the CDR3.